The entry that follows covers one T cell receptor (beta chain) sequence. These data are taken from a study of blood T cell repertoires in COVID-19. Study in general: The United States, Italy and Spain provided the acute and convalescent COVID-19 samples. The analysed material was cDNA or gDNA that came from T cells, B-cell-depleted T cells, or PBMCs.

CDR1 is MNHEY and CDR2 is SMNVEV in the germline V gene (reference sequence). After removal of 5 bases from V and 7 bases from J, the junction contained 8 bases not matched to a gene. CDR3 length: 14 amino acids. In the authors' methods: Amplified reference gene primers provided the basis for estimating nucleated cell counts. Using immunoSEQ multiplex PCR, the repertoire was profiled, and TCRdb retains in-frame clones only, with some absent. Clone size and the V and J calls come from that table; the DNA yielded D and trimming. The sample includes 250,000 to 300,000 clones, approximately 90% of them seen just once.

The TCR comes from a woman between 40 and 55 years old with acute or convalescent COVID-19. Specimen: peripheral blood. The chain joins TRBV27 to TRBJ2-1; 7 bases agree with TRBD2. This CDR3 is CASSGRLALNEQFF. The DNA of the CDR3 is TGTGCCAGCAGTGGAAGACTAGCTTTGAATGAGCAGTTCTTC.